The sequence of this T cell receptor beta chain was determined in a study of naive and memory T cell subsets. This CDR3 has 14 residues. V was clipped by 5 bases and J by 4 bases, with 14 bases between them. Germline loops: CDR1 SEHNR, CDR2 FQNEAQ (reference sequence). Only a few counts were recorded for this clonotype. Its specificity is unknown. CMV status came from CD4+ T cell IFNgamma after overnight CMV lysate stimulation of fresh PBMCs. Findings and caveats of the study: Each distinct alpha or beta sequence counts as one clonotype.

Both TRBC1 and TRBC2 were covered by a beta constant-region primer of two equimolar oligonucleotides. The ligated cDNA underwent four PCR rounds using SP2 and nested alpha and beta constant-region primers. TCRdb re-called the UMI-ligation and nested PCR reads through MiXCR, storing one row per CDR3 protein. The sample carries approximately 80,000 distinct CDR3 sequences, 9% to 9.5% recorded once. Sequencing was performed on naive CD8+ T cells from blood. The source is a human donor in good health. The rearrangement uses TRBV7-9 and TRBJ1-2, with D unclear. The CDR3 here is CASSPPDGVYGYTF. DNA for the CDR3: TGTGCCAGCAGCCCGCCTGACGGCGTCTATGGCTACACCTTC.